The clone carrying this TCR beta chain has at least ten counts. Investigators amplified TCR beta CDR3 regions from RNA transcripts. The library came from an HTBI-primed first-round RT-PCR and a second-round multiplex PCR. MiXCR, applied by TCRdb to the multiplex PCR reads, yields one record per CDR3 protein. The sample yields roughly 400,000 distinct CDR3 sequences, about a sixth seen once. The data originate from a study of Graves' ophthalmopathy and Graves' hyperthyroidism. Trimming removed 5 bases at V and 6 bases at J, with 14 bases between. Germline V lookup: CDR1 MNHNS, CDR2 SASEGT. This CDR3 spans 13 amino acids.

Sequencing was carried out using peripheral blood. V is TRBV6-1 and J is TRBJ2-7; D is possibly TRBD1 (5 bases). The sequence was collected from a woman under 30 with Graves' ophthalmopathy. The DNA for the CDR3 is TGTGCCAGCAGTATCACAGGTGTGGGCGAGCAGTACTTC. Encoded protein: CASSITGVGEQYF.